This T cell receptor (beta chain) is from a study of blood T cell repertoires in COVID-19. Study-level information: The United States, Italy and Spain provided the acute and convalescent COVID-19 samples. Nucleic acid was either cDNA or gDNA, and it came from T cells, B-cell-depleted T cells, or PBMCs.

Original processing methods: Quantification of nucleated cells was approximated via reference gene primer amplification. The assay was immunoSEQ multiplex PCR, and TCRdb's table has in-frame clones only and misses some. The DNA gave D and trimming, while V, J and clone size come from that table. Seen here are approximately 250,000 clones, 75% to 90% observed once, and the top ten hold around 13%. The germline gives CDR1 LGHDT, CDR2 YNNKEL (reference sequence). The CDR3 is 13 residues long. The ends were cut back, 2 bases at V and 7 bases at J, with 11 bases in the middle. The receptor was derived from a woman between 70 and 85 years old with COVID-19, enrolled during active disease. Sequencing used peripheral blood. The rearrangement joins TRBV3-1 (or the pseudogene TRBV3-2) to TRBJ1-2, with D possibly being TRBD1 (6 bases). The CDR3 DNA reads as TGTGCCAGCAGCCAACAACAGGGCTTTGGCTACACCTTC. Translation: CASSQQQGFGYTF.